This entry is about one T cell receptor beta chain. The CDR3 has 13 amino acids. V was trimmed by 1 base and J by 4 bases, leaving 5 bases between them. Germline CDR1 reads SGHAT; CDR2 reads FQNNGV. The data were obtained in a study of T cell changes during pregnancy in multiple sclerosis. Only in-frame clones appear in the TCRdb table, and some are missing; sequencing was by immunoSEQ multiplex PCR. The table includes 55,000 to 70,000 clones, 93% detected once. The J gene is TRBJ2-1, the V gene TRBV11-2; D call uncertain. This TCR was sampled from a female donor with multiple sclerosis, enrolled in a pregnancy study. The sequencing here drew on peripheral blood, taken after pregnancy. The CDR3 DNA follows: TGTGCCAGCAGCTTAGCCGGGTACAATGAGCAGTTCTTC. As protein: CASSLAGYNEQFF.